These 18 T cell receptor beta chains were sequenced from one sample in a study of beta chain features in type 1 diabetes. No antigen has been assigned to these receptors. General observations from the study: Across all four CD4+ subsets, people with type 1 diabetes showed modestly shorter TCRB CDR3s.

Reverse transcribing all isolated RNA meant expressed TCRB transcripts were sequenced. TCRdb keeps only in-frame clones here, not all; method: immunoSEQ multiplex PCR. The sample includes fewer than 350,000 clones, approximately 15% of them seen just once. Input material: naive CD4+ T cells from blood. The receptors stem from a man younger than 30 with type 1 diabetes.

The rearrangement links TRBV5-6 to TRBJ1-1; D is ambiguous. Germline CDR1 reads SGHDT; CDR2 reads YYEEEE. Trimming removed 3 bases at V and 1 base at J, with 7 bases between. The CDR3 covers 13 residues. CDR3 nucleotide sequence: TGTGCCAGCAGCTCTACAGCGAACACTGAAGCTTTCTTT. Encoded protein: CASSSTANTEAFF. Filled out from reference TRBV5-6 and TRBJ1-1, the complete variable domain reads DAGVTQSPTHLIKTRGQQVTLRCSPKSGHDTVSWYQQALGQGPQFIFQYYEEEERQRGNFPDRFSGHQFPNYSSELNVNALLLGDSALYLCASSSTANTEAFFGQGTRLTVV.

This clone was counted between two and nine times. The rearrangement joins TRBV28 to TRBJ2-7; D is undetermined. Germline assignment: CDR1 MDHEN and CDR2 SYDVKM. V was trimmed by 7 bases and J by 2 bases, leaving 12 bases between them. This CDR3 contains 13 residues. The CDR3: CASNGPSTYEQYF. CDR3 DNA: TGTGCCAGCAATGGGCCCTCAACCTACGAGCAGTACTTC.

In DNA form, the CDR3 reads TGTGCCAGCACCGGGAACACCGGGGAGCTGTTTTTT. Its protein product is CASTGNTGELFF. The genes are TRBV6-1 and TRBJ2-2, with D unresolved. The CDR3 sequence is 12 residues long. The germline V gene has CDR1 MNHNS and CDR2 SASEGT. Trimming stripped 7 bases from V and 1 base from J, with 4 bases between.

The chain is built from TRBV28 and TRBJ2-7; TRBD1 aligns across 7 bases. V lost 3 bases, J lost 3 bases, and 11 bases stayed unmatched. The V gene's germline CDR1 is MDHEN and CDR2 SYDVKM. The CDR3 contains 16 residues. In nucleotides, the CDR3 is TGTGCCAGCAGTTTCTCAATAGGGACAGCCGACTACGAGCAGTACTTC. Protein sequence: CASSFSIGTADYEQYF.

The chain uses TRBV9 and TRBJ1-2; D not certain. The germline V and J ends were trimmed by 0 bases and 14 bases, with 20 bases remaining between them. The CDR3 is 14 amino acids. The germline CDR1 and CDR2 sequences are SGDLS and YYNGEE. Written as DNA, the CDR3 is TGTGCCAGCAGCGTAGCTACGGGCCATCGGGAGGAAACCTTC. This encodes CASSVATGHREETF.

The chain links TRBV18 to TRBJ1-2, with a tentative D call TRBD1 (5 bases). V was shortened by 2 bases and J by 1 base, with 11 bases between the two germline ends. Germline CDR1 KGHSH, CDR2 LQKENI. The CDR3 totals 15 residues. The CDR3 loop is CASSPAGGNNYGYTF. In nucleotides, the CDR3 is TGTGCCAGCTCACCAGCGGGGGGTAATAACTATGGCTACACCTTC. Full variable domain (missing parts from reference TRBV18 and TRBJ1-2): NAGVMQNPRHLVRRRGQEARLRCSPMKGHSHVYWYRQLPEEGLKFMVYLQKENIIDESGMPKERFSAEFPKEGPSILRIQQVVRGDSAAYFCASSPAGGNNYGYTFGSGTRLTVV.

There are a few counts of this clone. The V gene is TRBV5-1, the J gene TRBJ2-7; D gene unclear. Trimming shortened V by 4 bases and J by 5 bases, and 16 bases separated the two germline ends. This CDR3 contains 14 residues. Germline V gene data show CDR1 as SGHRS and CDR2 as YFSETQ. The CDR3 DNA reads TGCGCCAGCAGCCTGACTGACCCTCCCAACGAGCAGTACTTC. It encodes CASSLTDPPNEQYF.

The table lists this clone with a few counts. The CDR3 region has the DNA TGTGCCTGGAGTGGTACTCGGGATGCACACGGTGGCTACACCTTC. Translated, it gives CAWSGTRDAHGGYTF. The rearrangement uses TRBV30 and TRBJ1-2, with D unresolved. The V gene's germline CDR1 is GTSNPN and CDR2 SVGIG (reference sequence). CDR3 length equals 15 residues. The V end lost 1 base, the J end lost 7 bases, and 19 bases lay between the germline ends.

There are a few counts of this clone. The chain couples TRBV27 to TRBJ1-5; 7 bases are shared with TRBD1. V lost 5 bases to trimming and J lost 4 bases; unmatched junction nucleotides: 8. Germline values: CDR1 MNHEY, CDR2 SMNVEV (reference sequence). There are 15 residues in the CDR3. The CDR3 coding sequence is TGTGCCAGCAGTACCGAGGGACAGCCTAATCAGCCCCAGCATTTT. Amino acids: CASSTEGQPNQPQHF.

The CDR3 DNA reads TGTGCCAGCAGTTTTGGGCTAGCGGGAGGGCCTTACAATGAGCAGTTCTTC. Translated, it gives CASSFGLAGGPYNEQFF. The J gene is TRBJ2-1, the V gene TRBV28, with 12 bases that match TRBD2. Germline lookup yields CDR1 MDHEN and CDR2 SYDVKM. V was pared by 3 bases and J by 4 bases, with 7 bases of the junction left unmatched. This CDR3 has 17 amino acids. Drawing the rest from reference TRBV28 and TRBJ2-1, the complete variable domain is DVKVTQSSRYLVKRTGEKVFLECVQDMDHENMFWYRQDPGLGLRLIYFSYDVKMKEKGDIPEGYSVSREKKERFSLILESASTNQTSMYLCASSFGLAGGPYNEQFFGPGTRLTVL.

This clone was found a few times. This rearrangement joins TRBV11-2 to TRBJ2-1; 7 nucleotides match TRBD1. V was clipped by 5 bases and J by 5 bases; unmatched bases: 6. Germline V gene sequence: CDR1 SGHAT, CDR2 FQNNGV. CDR3 size: 14 residues. In nucleotides, the CDR3 is TGTGCCAGCAGCCAGGGACAGAAGAACAATGAGCAGTTCTTC. Translation gives CASSQGQKNNEQFF.

This chain uses TRBV7-2 with TRBJ1-5; D is possibly TRBD1 (5 bases). Germline-derived CDR1 and CDR2 are SGHTA and FQGNSA. CDR3 length: 15 residues. The germline V and J ends were trimmed by 1 base and 5 bases, with 12 bases remaining between them. Written as DNA, the CDR3 is TGTGCCAGCAGCTTAGGAGACAGACAAGATCAGCCCCAGCATTTT. Translated, it gives CASSLGDRQDQPQHF.

In this sample, this clone turned up a few times. The chain is built from TRBV7-2 and TRBJ2-5; D possibly corresponds to TRBD2 (6 bases). Germline CDR1 and CDR2: SGHTA and FQGNSA. The CDR3 contains 14 residues. V lost 4 bases to trimming and J lost 5 bases, with 14 bases between them. The CDR3 loop is CASSWGRLAETQYF. The CDR3, as DNA: TGTGCCAGCAGCTGGGGGAGGCTAGCGGAGACCCAGTACTTC.

This rearrangement joins TRBV29-1 to TRBJ1-3, with D hard to call. Germline V gene sequence: CDR1 SQVTM, CDR2 ANQGSEA. The length of the CDR3 is 16 residues. Trimming took 2 bases from V and 0 from J, leaving 14 bases between them. The CDR3 nucleotides are TGCAGCGTTGAACGAAGACTGGCCTTCTCTGGAAACACCATATATTTT. This encodes CSVERRLAFSGNTIYF.

The chain combines TRBV5-4 with TRBJ2-3, with no clear D. The V end lost 3 bases, the J end lost 2 bases, and 25 bases lay between the germline ends. CDR1 SGHNT and CDR2 YYREEE come from the germline V gene (reference sequence). CDR3 length: 19 residues. The CDR3 nucleotides are TGTGCCAGCAGCTCCCTCAGCGTTTCCCTTCTTGGAGACACAGATACGCAGTATTTT. It yields the protein CASSSLSVSLLGDTDTQYF.

The genes are TRBV23-1 and TRBJ1-6; TRBD1 aligns across 7 bases. TRBV23-1 is placed among ORFs of uncertain function. The CDR3 has 15 residues. The trim removed 4 bases at V and 5 bases at J, leaving 5 bases unmatched. In DNA, the CDR3 is TGCGCCAGCAGTCCCGGGACAGCGGATAATTCACCCCTCCACTTT. Its protein is CASSPGTADNSPLHF.

This clone was counted a few times. The rearrangement joins TRBV5-6 to TRBJ1-4; 8 positions match TRBD1. CDR1 is SGHDT and CDR2 is YYEEEE in the germline V gene. The CDR3 has 16 amino acids. V was clipped by 3 bases and J by 6 bases; unmatched bases: 10. This CDR3 reads CASSWKTGVADEKLFF. The DNA for the CDR3 is TGTGCCAGCAGCTGGAAGACAGGGGTCGCCGATGAAAAACTGTTTTTT.

This chain links TRBV20-1 with TRBJ2-4; tentatively, D is TRBD2 (6 bases). Germline CDR1 and CDR2: DFQATT and SNEGSKA (reference sequence). Trimming took 3 bases from V and 14 from J, leaving 14 bases between them. The CDR3 covers 11 residues. CDR3 region: CSARVAGWEYF. The DNA of the CDR3 is TGCAGTGCTAGGGTGGCGGGGTGGGAGTACTTC.